A selection of T cell receptor beta chains follows, all from one sample in a study of shared clonotypes between healthy human individuals. Repertoires were generated with immunoSEQ multiplex PCR, while TCRdb's copy carries only in-frame clones and drops some. Among some 1,400,000 clones listed, around 95% were seen once. Sequenced sample: naive CD4+ T cells sorted from blood. These receptors came from a man aged 25-45 years in good health. CDR3s include the opening cysteine and the closing phenylalanine or tryptophan. The D gene is left open where the match is weak. Part of the rows lack a size; the others show once, few, many or a class for expanded clones.

15	once	-	TRBV5-6	TRBJ1-5	TGTGCCAGCAGCTTGGGTGTCACCACCAATCAGCCCCAGCATTTT	CASSLGVTTNQPQHF
12	-	-	TRBV25-1	TRBJ2-5	TGTGCCAGCAGTGAACCCGGAGAGACCCAGTACTTC	CASSEPGETQYF
15	-	-	TRBV7-9	TRBJ2-1	TGTGCCAGCAGCTTAATGGGATTCTCCTACAATGAGCAGTTCTTC	CASSLMGFSYNEQFF
12	-	-	TRBV7-2	TRBJ2-7	TGTGCCAGCAGCCCCAGCTCCTACGAGCAGTACTTC	CASSPSSYEQYF
15	-	TRBD2	TRBV7-2	TRBJ2-7	TGTGCCAGCAGCTTAGGAAGGACTAGGGTTGGGGAGCAGTACTTC	CASSLGRTRVGEQYF
15	-	-	TRBV7-9	TRBJ1-2	TGTGCCAGCAGCTACCTAACCAGCCAGAACTATGGCTACACCTTC	CASSYLTSQNYGYTF
14	-	TRBD2	TRBV29-1	TRBJ2-3	TGCAGCGGCGGGACTAGCGGGAGCACAGATACGCAGTATTTT	CSGGTSGSTDTQYF
13	-	-	TRBV28	TRBJ2-7	TGTGCCAGCAGGGGGGGCCTTTACTACGAGCAGTACTTC	CASRGGLYYEQYF
15	-	TRBD1	TRBV28	TRBJ1-5	TGTGCCAGCAGTCGACAGGGGCAGACCAATCAGCCCCAGCATTTT	CASSRQGQTNQPQHF
16	-	-	TRBV7-9	TRBJ2-4	TGTGCCAGCAGCCCCTGGAGGGGCCCAGCCAAAAACATTCAGTACTTC	CASSPWRGPAKNIQYF
14	-	-	TRBV2	TRBJ1-4	TGTGCCAGCCGGAGGGGGGGCACTAATGAAAAACTGTTTTTT	CASRRGGTNEKLFF
14	-	-	TRBV28	TRBJ2-5	TGTGCCAGCAGTTTATTTCAGGGCCGGGAGACCCAGTACTTC	CASSLFQGRETQYF
13	-	-	TRBV10-3	TRBJ1-5	TGTGCCATCAGTGAGGTAGGGTCTCAGCCCCAGCATTTT	CAISEVGSQPQHF
16	-	TRBD2	TRBV5-1	TRBJ2-2	TGCGCCAGCAGCTGGGGCGGGGGAGAGGCCACCGGGGAGCTGTTTTTT	CASSWGGGEATGELFF
13	-	TRBD1	TRBV4-3	TRBJ2-1	TGCGCCAGGACCGGGACAGGGTGCAATGAGCAGTTCTTC	CARTGTGCNEQFF
14	-	TRBD1	TRBV10-3	TRBJ2-7	TGTGCCACCACAGGGACAGGGAGTCCCTACGAGCAGTACTTC	CATTGTGSPYEQYF
16	-	-	TRBV5-4	TRBJ2-2	TGTGCCAGCAGCTTCAGGTCCGCTTGGGGCACCGGGGAGCTGTTTTTT	CASSFRSAWGTGELFF
15	once	-	TRBV19	TRBJ2-5	TGTGCCAGTAGTATAGGAGTATTCAAAGGAGAGACCCAGTACTTC	CASSIGVFKGETQYF
18	-	-	TRBV7-2	TRBJ2-2	TGTGCCAGCTTATTTCTCACAAGAGCGCTCTCGAACACCGGGGAGCTGTTTTTT	CASLFLTRALSNTGELFF
14	-	-	TRBV18	TRBJ2-5	TGTGCCAGCTCCCCAGGGACCCCGCGGGAGACCCAGTACTTC	CASSPGTPRETQYF
13	-	-	TRBV15	TRBJ2-5	TGTGCCACCAGCAGAGACAGGCAAGAGACCCAGTACTTC	CATSRDRQETQYF
12	-	-	TRBV5-1	TRBJ2-7	TGCGCCAGCAGCTTGGCAGGGGCCGAGCAGTACTTC	CASSLAGAEQYF
14	once	-	TRBV28	TRBJ2-6	TGTGCCAGCAGTTTACGCACTGGGGCCAACGTCCTGACTTTC	CASSLRTGANVLTF
13	-	TRBD1	TRBV5-1	TRBJ2-7	TGCGCCAGCAGTTGGGACAGGGGGAGCGAGCAGTACTTC	CASSWDRGSEQYF
13	-	-	TRBV27	TRBJ1-5	TGTGCCAGCAGTTGGAGGGTCAATCAGCCCCAGCATTTT	CASSWRVNQPQHF
13	-	-	TRBV6-6	TRBJ2-1	TGTGCCAGCAGTTATAGCTCCTACAATGAGCAGTTCTTC	CASSYSSYNEQFF
14	-	-	TRBV2	TRBJ2-7	TGTGCCAGCAGTGGGGACTTGCTCTCCTACGAGCAGTACTTC	CASSGDLLSYEQYF
11	-	-	TRBV6-6	TRBJ1-1	TGTGCCAGCCAAGAGGGGACTGAAGCTTTCTTT	CASQEGTEAFF
16	-	-	TRBV6-6	TRBJ2-1	TGTGCCAGCAGACCACCCCGCGTTCTTTCCTACAATGAGCAGTTCTTC	CASRPPRVLSYNEQFF
17	-	TRBD2	TRBV19	TRBJ2-1	TGTGCCAGTAGTATAGCCCTTCTAGCGGGAGGTTACAATGAGCAGTTCTTC	CASSIALLAGGYNEQFF
15	-	-	TRBV5-1	TRBJ1-4	TGCGCCAGCAGCGAACTTGGGGGCATGGGTGAAAAACTGTTTTTT	CASSELGGMGEKLFF
12	-	TRBD2	TRBV2	TRBJ2-7	TGTGCCAGCACACGGGAGGGCTACGAGCAGTACTTC	CASTREGYEQYF
13	-	-	TRBV27	TRBJ2-1	TGTGCCAGCAGTGACCCAGGGTACAATGAGCAGTTCTTC	CASSDPGYNEQFF
15	-	TRBD1	TRBV4-1	TRBJ2-5	TGCGCCAGCAGCCTGGGACAGGGGGCTCGGGAGACCCAGTACTTC	CASSLGQGARETQYF
15	-	-	TRBV7-2	TRBJ2-7	TGTGCCAGCAGTTTTCGGGGGCCGGTAGGCTACGAGCAGTACTTC	CASSFRGPVGYEQYF
13	-	-	TRBV7-8	TRBJ2-2	TGTGCCAGCAGCCTATCGAACACCGGGGAGCTGTTTTTT	CASSLSNTGELFF
15	-	TRBD1	TRBV10-3	TRBJ2-5	TGTGCCACGACCCCCCGGACAGGGCCACAAGAGACCCAGTACTTC	CATTPRTGPQETQYF
15	-	TRBD1	TRBV19	TRBJ2-7	TGTGCCAGTAGTATAGGCCACAGGGGCTCGGGCGAGCAGTACTTC	CASSIGHRGSGEQYF
14	-	-	TRBV7-2	TRBJ2-3	TGTGCCAGCGGAACCGGGATCACTTCGGATACGCAGTATTTT	CASGTGITSDTQYF
15	-	-	TRBV7-9	TRBJ1-4	TGTGCCAGCAGCTTAGGGACACCGTATAATGAAAAACTGTTTTTT	CASSLGTPYNEKLFF
15	-	TRBD2	TRBV5-1	TRBJ2-5	TGCGCCAGCAGCTTGTTAGCGGGAGGCCAAGAGACCCAGTACTTC	CASSLLAGGQETQYF
14	-	-	TRBV6-1	TRBJ1-1	TGTGCCAGCAGTGTGAGGGGGGTGAATACTGAAGCTTTCTTT	CASSVRGVNTEAFF
13	-	-	TRBV7-9	TRBJ1-2	TGTGCCAGCAGCAAGACAGTTAACTATGGCTACACCTTC	CASSKTVNYGYTF
16	-	-	TRBV15	TRBJ1-1	TGTGCCACCAGCAGAGGACCGGGACAAATCAACACTGAAGCTTTCTTT	CATSRGPGQINTEAFF
17	-	-	TRBV5-5	TRBJ1-1	TGTGCCAGCAGCTTGTTTCTCCGGGAGCGCGTGGACACTGAAGCTTTCTTT	CASSLFLRERVDTEAFF
15	-	-	TRBV5-4	TRBJ2-5	TGTGCCAGCAGCTTGCATACTACGACTGAGAGTACCCAGTACTTC	CASSLHTTTESTQYF
14	-	-	TRBV7-6	TRBJ1-1	TGTGCCAGCAGCTTAAGAGTCGAGAGTACTGAAGCTTTCTTT	CASSLRVESTEAFF
14	-	-	TRBV5-1	TRBJ1-4	TGCGCCAGCAGCTTGGCTGGGAGGGGGGAAAAACTGTTTTTT	CASSLAGRGEKLFF
13	-	-	TRBV25-1	TRBJ2-3	TGTGCCAGCAGTTTAACGGGAAGAGATACGCAGTATTTT	CASSLTGRDTQYF
16	-	TRBD1	TRBV9	TRBJ2-7	TGTGCCAGCAGCCCAGGGGGAAGCGCGTATACCTACGAGCAGTACTTC	CASSPGGSAYTYEQYF
14	-	-	TRBV5-1	TRBJ1-2	TGCGCCAGCAGCTTGGATGCACAGGGCCATGGCTACACCTTC	CASSLDAQGHGYTF
16	-	-	TRBV5-1	TRBJ1-2	TGCGCCAGCAGCTGGGTAATTGGGGGTAGATCCTATGGCTACACCTTC	CASSWVIGGRSYGYTF
13	-	-	TRBV15	TRBJ1-5	TGTGCCACCAGCAGTGCCTCACAGGGCTTCCAGCATTTT	CATSSASQGFQHF